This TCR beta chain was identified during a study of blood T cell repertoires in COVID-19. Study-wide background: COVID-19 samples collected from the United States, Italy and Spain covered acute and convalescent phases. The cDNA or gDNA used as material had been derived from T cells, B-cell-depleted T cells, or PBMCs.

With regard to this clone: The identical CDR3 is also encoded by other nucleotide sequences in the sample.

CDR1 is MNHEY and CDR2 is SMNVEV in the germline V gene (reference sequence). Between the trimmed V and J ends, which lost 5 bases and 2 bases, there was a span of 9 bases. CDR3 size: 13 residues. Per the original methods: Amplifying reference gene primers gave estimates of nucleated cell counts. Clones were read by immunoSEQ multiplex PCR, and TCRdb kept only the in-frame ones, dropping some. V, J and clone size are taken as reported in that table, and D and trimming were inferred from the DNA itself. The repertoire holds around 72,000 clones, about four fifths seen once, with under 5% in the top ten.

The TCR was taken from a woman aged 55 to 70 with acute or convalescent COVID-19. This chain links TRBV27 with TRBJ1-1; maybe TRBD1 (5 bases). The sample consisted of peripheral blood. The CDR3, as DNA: TGTGCCAGCAGTCCAACAGGTAACACTGAAGCTTTCTTT. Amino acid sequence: CASSPTGNTEAFF.